Listed here are 14 T cell receptor beta chains from one sample, sequenced in a study of blood T cells in healthy people across ages. A J-beta primer mix and a sample-barcoded 5' primer were used in a second PCR of roughly 7 to 12 cycles. In TCRdb, the 5' RACE reads were re-called with MiXCR into one record per CDR3 protein. The repertoire consists of hundreds of thousands of distinct CDR3 sequences, with approximately 44% occurring once and the leading ten covering around 18%. Sequences were obtained from blood. The receptor set was obtained from a man in his fifties or sixties in good health.

This clonotype showed up just a few times. The chain carries TRBV7-2 and TRBJ2-5; possibly TRBD2 for D (6 bases). Trimming cost V 0 bases and J 5 bases, with 16 bases left between them. CDR3 size: 16 residues. CDR1 SGHTA and CDR2 FQGNSA come from the germline V gene. The CDR3 loop is CASSLAGGMTMETQYF. The CDR3 nucleotides read TGTGCCAGCAGCTTAGCGGGGGGTATGACAATGGAGACCCAGTACTTC.

The chain has TRBV7-8 and TRBJ2-4, with D perhaps given as TRBD1 or TRBD2 (5 bases each). The ends were cut back, 3 bases at V and 9 bases at J, with 15 bases in the middle. Germline values: CDR1 SGHVS, CDR2 FQNEAQ. There are 14 residues in the CDR3. This CDR3 is CASSFTRDERIQYF. In nucleotides, the CDR3 is TGTGCCAGCAGCTTTACCCGGGACGAACGCATTCAGTACTTC.

The chain carries TRBV20-1 and TRBJ2-1, with 8 bases identical to TRBD2. Germline CDR1 and CDR2: DFQATT and SNEGSKA (reference sequence). J gave up 4 bases and V 3 bases, and 5 bases lay outside the gene matches. The CDR3 is 14 residues long. The CDR3: CSASRGGVYNEQFF. DNA of the CDR3: TGCAGTGCTAGTCGGGGGGGCGTATACAATGAGCAGTTCTTC.

This clonotype was detected only a few times. The chain has TRBV20-1 and TRBJ1-1; possible D gene TRBD1, 5 bases. This CDR3 contains 12 residues. Germline V lookup: CDR1 DFQATT, CDR2 SNEGSKA (reference sequence). The CDR3 spells CRVQGWNTEAFF. DNA of the CDR3: TGCAGGGTCCAGGGATGGAACACTGAAGCTTTCTTT.

This clonotype was seen a few times. The J gene is TRBJ2-1, the V gene TRBV13; 10 nucleotides align to TRBD2. With V trimmed by 5 bases and J by 9 bases, 10 bases remained unmatched. The CDR3 is 15 residues long. The germline gives CDR1 PRHDT, CDR2 FYEKMQ (reference sequence). CDR3 sequence: CASSLAGAGVSEQFF. CDR3 DNA: TGTGCCAGCAGCCTAGCGGGGGCTGGCGTGTCTGAGCAGTTCTTC.

The chain has TRBV20-1 and TRBJ2-3; D is uncertain. Germline V gene lookup returns CDR1 DFQATT and CDR2 SNEGSKA (reference sequence). V was trimmed by 1 base and J by 0 bases, leaving 17 bases between them. The CDR3 contains 17 residues. This CDR3 is CSARGIGGASSTDTQYF. Here the CDR3 DNA reads TGCAGTGCTAGAGGTATAGGCGGAGCCTCTAGCACAGATACGCAGTATTTT.

This clonotype was counted between two and nine times. J is TRBJ2-7 and V is TRBV5-4; 7 bases match TRBD2. The germline CDR1 and CDR2 sequences are SGHNT and YYREEE (reference sequence). The junction had 11 bases not matched to a gene; V was cut back by 0 bases and J by 2 bases. The CDR3 covers 17 residues. CDR3 sequence: CASSLGGLGLPAYEQYF. CDR3 sequence (DNA): TGTGCCAGCAGCTTGGGTGGATTGGGACTACCCGCCTACGAGCAGTACTTC.

The genes are TRBV10-3 and TRBJ2-5; weak D call: TRBD1 (5 bases). The assigned J gene may be wrong: the sequence end matches TRBJ2-7 better. Germline V gene data show CDR1 as ENHRY and CDR2 as SYGVKD. CDR3 length equals 13 residues. CDR3 residues: CAPKHLGPYEQYF. The DNA for the CDR3 is TGTGCCCCCAAACATCTGGGGCCCTACGAGCAGTACTTC.

This clonotype was counted ten times or more. The chain carries TRBV10-3 and TRBJ2-7; TRBD1 matches at 8 bases. This CDR3 is 12 amino acids long. Trimming took 6 bases from V and 6 from J; bases not matched to a gene: 4. From germline, CDR1 is ENHRY and CDR2 SYGVKD. The CDR3 nucleotides are TGTGCCATCAGCCTCGGACAGGGCGAGCAGTACTTC. Protein: CAISLGQGEQYF.

J is TRBJ2-2 and V is TRBV7-9; D uncertain. CDR3 length: 13 amino acids. Germline V gives CDR1 SEHNR, CDR2 FQNEAQ (reference sequence). The V end was cut by 2 bases, the J end by 6 bases, with 7 bases between. DNA of the CDR3: TGTGCCAGCAGCTTATTTTCGGCCGGGGAGCTGTTTTTT. It is translated as CASSLFSAGELFF.

V is TRBV20-1 and J is TRBJ1-4, with TRBD1 matching 7 bases. Germline CDR1 is DFQATT and CDR2 is SNEGSKA (reference sequence). V was pared by 5 bases and J by 11 bases, with 17 bases of the junction left unmatched. This CDR3 is 15 amino acids long. CDR3 DNA sequence: TGCAGTGCTCTAAACCAGGCTGAGGGACAGAGGAAACTGTTTTTT. Its protein product is CSALNQAEGQRKLFF.

The chain is built from TRBV10-3 and TRBJ1-5; 12 nucleotides agree with TRBD1. The germline CDR1 and CDR2 sequences are ENHRY and SYGVKD. CDR3 length equals 15 residues. Trimming at V came to 5 bases and at J to 6 bases, leaving 5 bases not matched to a gene. For the CDR3, the DNA is TGTGCCATCAGTCCGGGACAGGGGGCCGGTCAGCCCCAGCATTTT. Encoded protein: CAISPGQGAGQPQHF.

This clonotype was seen more than once but under ten times. The genes are TRBV7-9 and TRBJ2-7; D could derive from TRBD1 or TRBD2 (5 bases each). This CDR3 is 12 amino acids long. The V end was cut by 6 bases, the J end by 9 bases, with 15 bases between. Per the germline V gene, CDR1 is SEHNR and CDR2 is FQNEAQ (reference sequence). In DNA, the CDR3 is TGTGCCAGCAGTTCTATCCGGGACGTGCAGTACTTC. Encoded protein: CASSSIRDVQYF.

This clonotype was observed a few times. The chain is built from TRBV5-1 and TRBJ2-1; D not certain. Per germline, CDR1 SGHRS and CDR2 YFSETQ. V lost 0 bases, J lost 2 bases, and 12 bases lay in between. CDR3 length: 16 residues. This CDR3 reads CASSLVAKLTYNEQFF. The CDR3 DNA follows: TGCGCCAGCAGCTTGGTTGCCAAACTTACCTACAATGAGCAGTTCTTC. Supplemented by reference TRBV5-1 and TRBJ2-1, the full variable domain reads KAGVTQTPRYLIKTRGQQVTLSCSPISGHRSVSWYQQTPGQGLQFLFEYFSETQRNKGNFPGRFSGRQFSNSRSEMNVSTLELGDSALYLCASSLVAKLTYNEQFFGPGTRLTVL.